The clone carrying this T cell receptor (beta chain) was seen many times. This record belongs to a study of T cells in Graves' hyperthyroidism and ophthalmopathy. Germline CDR1 is LNHDA and CDR2 is SQIVND (reference sequence). The CDR3 is 20 residues long. V was clipped by 3 bases and J by 1 base, with 27 bases between them. Those patients with uncontrolled infection, other autoimmune disease, pregnancy or lactation were excluded. Amplification yielded TCR beta CDR3 regions, with RNA transcripts as the source. The HTBI primer set drove a first-round RT-PCR of the TCR CDR3. TCRdb analysed the multiplex PCR reads with MiXCR anew, one entry per CDR3 protein. The table records 650,000 to 750,000 distinct CDR3 sequences, approximately 14% of them present only once.

The source of this sequence is a woman younger than 30 with Graves' hyperthyroidism. The specimen sequenced was blood. This sequence joins TRBV19 and TRBJ1-1; D is perhaps TRBD1 (6 bases). The CDR3 DNA is TGTGCCAGTAGTATGGAGGGAGGGGGTATTTTTACGTTCGCGAACACTGAAGCTTTCTTT. It codes for CASSMEGGGIFTFANTEAFF.